Below, 19 T cell receptor beta chains from the same sample are listed, as sequenced in a study of beta chain features in type 1 diabetes. Findings and limits, study-wide: There was a moderate but significant shortening of TCRB CDR3s in all four CD4+ subsets of Type 1 diabetes patients.

Their antigen targets remain unknown. Reverse transcribing all isolated RNA meant expressed TCRB transcripts were sequenced. Profiled with immunoSEQ multiplex PCR; TCRdb holds only in-frame clones, not every one. The sample lists hundreds of thousands of clones, around an eighth occurring once. The sequenced sample consisted of naive CD4+ T cells from blood. The receptors were sampled from a young man with type 1 diabetes.

This clone was detected only a few times. V and J are TRBV4-1 and TRBJ1-1, with D possibly TRBD1 on 5 matching bases. From germline, CDR1 is MGHRA and CDR2 YSYEKL. With 3 bases removed from V and 6 bases from J, the gap between germline ends came to 14 bases. CDR3 length: 14 residues. This chain's CDR3 is CASSHPGRGPEAFF. The CDR3 DNA follows: TGCGCCAGCAGCCACCCGGGACGCGGTCCTGAAGCTTTCTTT.

This clone was observed a few times. V usage is TRBV28 and J usage is TRBJ1-2; D ambiguous. The CDR3 spans 15 residues. Per germline, CDR1 MDHEN and CDR2 SYDVKM. V lost 5 bases and J 0 bases, leaving 13 bases between the germline ends. The CDR3 bases are TGTGCCAGCAGTCTGGCGTCGGAAACTAACTATGGCTACACCTTC. Translation gives CASSLASETNYGYTF.

V and J are TRBV27 and TRBJ2-1; D is perhaps TRBD1 (6 bases). Germline loops: CDR1 MNHEY, CDR2 SMNVEV (reference sequence). The CDR3 runs to 17 residues. V gave up 3 bases and J gave up 3 bases, with 18 bases separating them. The CDR3 DNA follows: TGTGCCAGCAGTTTCCTTACAACAGGGTCAGTCTACAATGAGCAGTTCTTC. This sequence encodes CASSFLTTGSVYNEQFF.

The chain recombines TRBV4-1 with TRBJ1-1; D gene uncertain. The V end lost 1 base, the J end lost 3 bases, and 6 bases lay between the germline ends. The CDR3 has 13 residues. In germline, CDR1 is MGHRA, CDR2 YSYEKL. The CDR3 DNA reads as TGCGCCAGCAGCCAAGCCCAAGACACTGAAGCTTTCTTT. Protein: CASSQAQDTEAFF.

This clone was counted between two and nine times. This chain joins TRBV7-9 and TRBJ2-7; D not certain. With 4 bases removed from V and 4 bases from J, the gap between germline ends came to 8 bases. There are 12 residues in the CDR3. The germline V gene has CDR1 SEHNR and CDR2 FQNEAQ (reference sequence). Written as DNA, the CDR3 is TGTGCCAGCAGCTCGAACATATACGAGCAGTACTTC. Protein sequence: CASSSNIYEQYF.

This clone has only a few counts. The chain is built from TRBV25-1 and TRBJ2-5; D is unclear. Germline loops: CDR1 MGHDK, CDR2 SYGVNS. This CDR3 is built from 14 residues. V was shortened by 3 bases and J by 5 bases, with 13 bases between the two germline ends. The CDR3 loop reads CASSDPSLGETQYF. CDR3 nucleotide sequence: TGTGCCAGCAGTGATCCTAGTCTGGGGGAGACCCAGTACTTC. Full variable domain (rest looked up from reference TRBV25-1 and TRBJ2-5): EADIYQTPRYLVIGTGKKITLECSQTMGHDKMYWYQQDPGMELHLIHYSYGVNSTEKGDLSSESTVSRIRTEHFPLTLESARPSHTSQYLCASSDPSLGETQYFGPGTRLLVL.

The CDR3 loop is CASIGARGYGYTF. The CDR3 DNA follows: TGTGCCAGTATAGGGGCGCGAGGCTATGGCTACACCTTC. This chain uses TRBV19 with TRBJ1-2; D perhaps matches TRBD1 (5 bases). Germline values: CDR1 LNHDA, CDR2 SQIVND (reference sequence). V was clipped by 7 bases and J by 4 bases, with 13 bases between them. This CDR3 comprises 13 residues.

The chain couples TRBV6-1 to TRBJ1-1; D may be TRBD1 (5 bases). CDR1 is MNHNS, CDR2 SASEGT, per germline. This CDR3 region has 13 residues. V gave up 5 bases and J gave up 7 bases, with 14 bases separating them. The CDR3 DNA sequence: TGTGCCAGCAGTCTCGGGACTCTGAGTGAAGCTTTCTTT. Its translation is CASSLGTLSEAFF.

The chain uses TRBV7-9 and TRBJ2-5; 12 bases are a match to TRBD2. The germline V gene has CDR1 SEHNR and CDR2 FQNEAQ (reference sequence). The junction had 9 bases not matched to a gene; V was cut back by 6 bases and J by 4 bases. CDR3 length equals 16 residues. This chain's CDR3 is CASSRLAGALGETQYF. The CDR3 region has the DNA TGTGCCAGCAGTCGACTAGCGGGGGCATTGGGAGAGACCCAGTACTTC.

V usage is TRBV4-1 and J usage is TRBJ2-3; 11 bases match TRBD2. Germline loops: CDR1 MGHRA, CDR2 YSYEKL. CDR3 length: 16 amino acids. Unmatched junction bases numbered 4, after V lost 2 bases and J lost 3 bases. DNA of the CDR3: TGCGCCAGCAGCCAACCCGGGACTAGCGGTACAGATACGCAGTATTTT. It codes for CASSQPGTSGTDTQYF.

The rearrangement uses TRBV7-9 and TRBJ1-5, with D perhaps matching TRBD1 (5 bases). The CDR3 is 16 residues long. Germline V gene sequence: CDR1 SEHNR, CDR2 FQNEAQ (reference sequence). Between the trimmed V and J ends, which lost 4 bases and 0 bases, there was a span of 13 bases. The CDR3 loop reads CASSSGLTGSNQPQHF. The CDR3 nucleotides are TGTGCCAGCAGCTCGGGTCTTACAGGTAGCAATCAGCCCCAGCATTTT.

The chain's CDR3 is CAWSVGIFYGYTF. The DNA of the CDR3 is TGTGCCTGGAGTGTAGGCATCTTTTATGGCTACACCTTC. V and J are TRBV30 and TRBJ1-2; no clear D gene. This CDR3 spans 13 amino acids. V was cut by 0 bases and J by 5 bases, with 10 bases left in between. The germline CDR1 and CDR2 sequences are GTSNPN and SVGIG (reference sequence).

This sequence joins TRBV7-9 and TRBJ2-1; unclear D gene. Deletions cut 4 bases from V and 6 bases from J, with 7 bases between. This CDR3 has 12 residues. CDR1 is SEHNR and CDR2 is FQNEAQ in the germline V gene (reference sequence). CDR3 sequence reads: CASSSFTNEQFF. The DNA of the CDR3 is TGTGCCAGCAGCTCATTTACCAATGAGCAGTTCTTC.

The V call is TRBV30, the J call TRBJ1-6; D is undetermined. The V gene's germline CDR1 is GTSNPN and CDR2 SVGIG (reference sequence). The V end was cut by 3 bases, the J end by 10 bases, with 10 bases between. The CDR3 has 12 residues. The CDR3 reads CAWSEVGSPLHF. The CDR3 DNA reads as TGTGCCTGGAGCGAGGTTGGGTCACCCCTCCACTTT.

The table lists this clone with a few counts. The rearrangement links TRBV6-6 to TRBJ1-2, with TRBD1 matching 7 bases. Trimming removed 6 bases from V and 2 bases from J; junction bases left unmatched: 9. Germline-derived CDR1 and CDR2 are MNHNY and SVGAGI (reference sequence). This CDR3 contains 15 residues. CDR3 amino acids: CASRSGTDRNYGYTF. CDR3 DNA sequence: TGTGCCAGCAGAAGTGGTACGGACAGGAACTATGGCTACACCTTC.

With regard to this clone: This same CDR3 is encoded by further DNA sequences in the sample. The V gene is TRBV5-4, the J gene TRBJ1-3, with D perhaps matching TRBD1 (6 bases). The CDR3 consists of 15 residues. The ends were cut back, 1 base at V and 0 bases at J, with 8 bases in the middle. Germline V gives CDR1 SGHNT, CDR2 YYREEE (reference sequence). The CDR3 region is CASSLPGASGNTIYF. The CDR3 region has the DNA TGTGCCAGCAGCTTGCCAGGGGCCTCTGGAAACACCATATATTTT.

This clone turned up a few times. The CDR3 region has the DNA TGTGCCAGCAGCGTTCGACCACAGACTGAAGCTTTCTTT. Translating it yields CASSVRPQTEAFF. The rearrangement links TRBV9 to TRBJ1-1; D ambiguous. CDR1 is SGDLS and CDR2 is YYNGEE in the germline V gene. Trimming removed 2 bases from V and 5 bases from J, with 10 bases in between. The CDR3 loop spans 13 amino acids.

This clone was counted a few times. The chain combines TRBV7-9 with TRBJ1-2; D is unclear. Per the germline V gene, CDR1 is SEHNR and CDR2 is FQNEAQ (reference sequence). Trimming took off 3 bases at V and 4 bases at J, with 18 bases between the two ends. The CDR3 length is 16 residues. As DNA, the CDR3 is TGTGCCAGCAGCTTCGTCGTTAAGACATTCGCCTATGGCTACACCTTC. This sequence encodes CASSFVVKTFAYGYTF. Based on the CDR3 plus reference TRBV7-9 and TRBJ1-2, the full variable domain is DTGVSQNPRHKITKRGQNVTFRCDPISEHNRLYWYRQTLGQGPEFLTYFQNEAQLEKSRLLSDRFSAERPKGSFSTLEIQRTEQGDSAMYLCASSFVVKTFAYGYTFGSGTRLTVV.

This clone was counted between two and nine times. This chain uses TRBV18 with TRBJ1-1; D gene unclear. The CDR3 is 12 amino acids. Germline V CDR1 and CDR2: KGHSH, LQKENI. Trimming pared 1 base from V and 5 bases from J, leaving 5 bases between. DNA for the CDR3: TGTGCCAGCTCACCACAGGAGACTGAAGCTTTCTTT. This encodes CASSPQETEAFF.